This T cell receptor beta chain was sequenced for a study of early T cells in non-severe SARS-CoV-2 infection. Study in general: Sequenced material consisted of bulk RNA (from unsorted whole blood), and chains were unpaired.

V was clipped by 5 bases and J by 2 bases, with 14 bases between them. CDR3 length: 15 residues. Germline-derived CDR1 and CDR2 are SGHNT and YENEEA. This clonotype has at least ten counts. Antigen unknown. The study's findings and limits: Lookups in VDJdb leaned toward anti-spike CD8 responses and missed private and CD4 specificities.

Unique molecular identifiers were attached to individual cDNA molecules. TCRdb fed the 5' RACE reads into MiXCR, producing one record per CDR3 protein. Of tens of thousands of distinct CDR3 sequences listed, roughly 6.6% are singletons. This clonotype was obtained from an adult who was a healthcare worker with PCR-confirmed SARS-CoV-2 infection or an uninfected control (not recorded which). The chain joins TRBV11-3 to TRBJ2-3; D is unresolved. Sequencing input: whole blood. In DNA form, the CDR3 reads TGTGCCAGCAGCCCCGTAAGTTCCGTCACAGATACGCAGTATTTT. Encoded protein: CASSPVSSVTDTQYF.